Shown below are 9 T cell receptor beta chains from a single sample sequenced in a study of CD8+ T cells in alopecia areata. Sequencing used cDNA as its template, made by extracting RNA and reverse transcribing it. Profiled with immunoSEQ multiplex PCR; TCRdb holds only in-frame clones, not every one. Among about 120,000 clones listed, approximately 53% were seen once. Treatment meaning: oral pan-JAK inhibitor, 5-10 mg twice daily. The source material was CD4+ T cells sorted from blood, sampled at week 4, from a patient treated with tofacitinib. The receptor source for this set is a human donor with alopecia areata.

J is TRBJ2-7 and V is TRBV6-5, with 9 bases that match TRBD1. Germline V lookup: CDR1 MNHEY, CDR2 SVGAGI. With V trimmed by 7 bases and J by 4 bases, 8 bases remained unmatched. The CDR3 length is 14 residues. The DNA of the CDR3 is TGTGCCAGCAAGCCGGGACAGGGCTCATACGAGCAGTACTTC. It yields the protein CASKPGQGSYEQYF.

The chain is built from TRBV29-1 and TRBJ2-1; no clear D. Deletions cut 6 bases from V and 5 bases from J, with 14 bases between. The CDR3 is 13 residues long. The germline CDR1 and CDR2 sequences are SQVTM and ANQGSEA. CDR3 region: CSVHKIINNEQFF. CDR3 bases: TGCAGCGTCCACAAAATCATAAACAATGAGCAGTTCTTC.

This clone appeared a few times. This chain links TRBV5-1 with TRBJ1-3, with D uncertain. V was shortened by 5 bases and J by 3 bases, with 6 bases between the two germline ends. The CDR3 covers 12 residues. Germline CDR1 and CDR2: SGHRS and YFSETQ. The CDR3 loop is CASSRDGNTIYF. The CDR3, as DNA: TGCGCCAGCAGTAGGGATGGAAACACCATATATTTT.

V is TRBV30 and J is TRBJ2-7; 9 nucleotides line up with TRBD2. Germline trimming cut 4 bases from V and 4 bases from J; bases unmatched to any gene: 8. The CDR3 runs 14 residues. Per germline, CDR1 GTSNPN and CDR2 SVGIG (reference sequence). The CDR3 coding sequence is TGTGCCTGGACTAGGGGCCTAGCGGGATACGAGCAGTACTTC. It yields the protein CAWTRGLAGYEQYF.

The chain recombines TRBV6-1 with TRBJ2-1; 11 bases line up with TRBD2. Germline V gives CDR1 MNHNS, CDR2 SASEGT. V trimming: 4 bases; J trimming: 9 bases; junction bases outside the gene matches: 8. The CDR3 has 15 amino acids. CDR3 residues: CASSGLAGGSVEQFF. DNA of the CDR3: TGTGCCAGCAGTGGCCTAGCGGGAGGAAGTGTTGAGCAGTTCTTC.

This chain joins TRBV30 and TRBJ1-2; TRBD1 aligns across 7 bases. This CDR3 is 14 amino acids long. CDR1 is GTSNPN, CDR2 SVGIG, per germline (reference sequence). With 0 bases clipped from V and 8 bases from J, the junction kept 9 bases outside the gene matches. This CDR3 is CAWSVVRQGQGYTF. Here the CDR3 DNA reads TGTGCCTGGAGTGTCGTTAGACAGGGACAAGGCTACACCTTC.

This clone was found a few times. The chain combines TRBV6-6 with TRBJ1-1; D is possibly TRBD1 (5 bases). This CDR3 has 14 amino acids. V gave up 8 bases and J gave up 5 bases, with 18 bases separating them. Looked up from germline, CDR1 is MNHNY and CDR2 is SVGAGI (reference sequence). The chain's CDR3 is CASGPGTGGTEAFF. In nucleotides, the CDR3 is TGTGCCAGCGGACCCGGGACGGGAGGAACTGAAGCTTTCTTT.

This clone came up a few times. V gene TRBV18 combines with J gene TRBJ1-4; unclear D gene. V was shortened by 3 bases and J by 8 bases, with 16 bases between the two germline ends. Germline V gene lookup returns CDR1 KGHSH and CDR2 LQKENI. The CDR3 has 15 amino acids. The CDR3 here is CASSPERALGEKLFF. Written as DNA, the CDR3 is TGTGCCAGCTCACCGGAGAGAGCTCTGGGGGAAAAACTGTTTTTT.

The chain combines TRBV19 with TRBJ2-5, with D unclear. V was pared by 4 bases and J by 5 bases, with 5 bases between. Germline CDR1 LNHDA, CDR2 SQIVND (reference sequence). This CDR3 has 11 amino acids. CDR3: CASSNRETQYF. The DNA for the CDR3 is TGTGCCAGTAGTAACCGGGAGACCCAGTACTTC.